One and the same sample provided the 16 T cell receptor beta chains below, sequenced in a study of OX40 agonist ivuxolimab in advanced cancers. The table came from immunoSEQ multiplex PCR; TCRdb's copy has only in-frame clones and leaves some out. Of around 69,000 clones in the sample, 75% to 90% were seen once. This sample comprised CD4+ or CD8+ T cells sorted from blood, obtained in a trial of the OX40 agonist ivuxolimab. All receptors come from an adult with an advanced solid tumor such as melanoma, head and neck, liver or kidney cancer.

J is TRBJ1-1 and V is TRBV7-3; no clear D gene. Trimming cost V 3 bases and J 0 bases, with 5 bases left between them. CDR3 length equals 13 residues. Germline V gives CDR1 SGHTA, CDR2 FQGTGA. In DNA, the CDR3 is TGTGCCAGCAGCTTGCATGTGAACACTGAAGCTTTCTTT. Its translation is CASSLHVNTEAFF.

The chain uses TRBV6-4 and TRBJ2-7; D may match TRBD1 or TRBD2 (6 bases each). This CDR3 contains 14 residues. V was clipped by 11 bases and J by 4 bases, with 21 bases between them. Germline lookup yields CDR1 MRHNA and CDR2 SNTAGT. Here the CDR3 DNA reads TGTGCCTTCTATCTAAGGGGGGAAATGTACGAGCAGTACTTC. It specifies CAFYLRGEMYEQYF.

This chain links TRBV9 with TRBJ2-7; 10 bases are shared with TRBD2. The junction had 4 bases not matched to a gene; V was cut back by 3 bases and J by 4 bases. The germline V gene has CDR1 SGDLS and CDR2 YYNGEE. This CDR3 region has 14 residues. The CDR3 here is CASSGASGSYEQYF. The CDR3 DNA is TGTGCCAGCAGCGGAGCTAGCGGGAGTTACGAGCAGTACTTC.

The chain links TRBV27 to TRBJ2-1; 10 bases are a match to TRBD2. J was trimmed by 9 bases and V by 4 bases; bases with no gene match: 6. The CDR3 sequence is 14 residues long. Per the germline V gene, CDR1 is MNHEY and CDR2 is SMNVEV (reference sequence). In DNA form, the CDR3 reads TGTGCCAGCAGTTATCTAGCGGGAGAGGGTGAGCAGTTCTTC. It specifies CASSYLAGEGEQFF.

The chain uses TRBV28 and TRBJ2-7; the D is unclear. CDR1 and CDR2 (germline): MDHEN, SYDVKM. The V end lost 6 bases, the J end lost 3 bases, and 6 bases lay between the germline ends. The CDR3 is 11 amino acids. DNA for the CDR3: TGTGCCAGCAGCCAATACTACGAGCAGTACTTC. This translates into CASSQYYEQYF.

CDR3 DNA: TGTGCCAGCAGTAGTCGGGAGGGCCCATACGAGCAGTACTTC. Its protein product is CASSSREGPYEQYF. The genes are TRBV6-5 and TRBJ2-7, with 8 nucleotides matching TRBD2. V gave up 5 bases and J gave up 4 bases; unmatched junction bases: 7. The CDR3 is 14 amino acids. From germline, CDR1 is MNHEY and CDR2 SVGAGI.

This clone occurred a few times. The V call is TRBV30, the J call TRBJ1-2; no clear D gene. CDR1 and CDR2 from the germline V gene are GTSNPN and SVGIG (reference sequence). V dropped 0 bases and J dropped 1 base, with 3 bases sitting between them. The CDR3 has 12 residues. The DNA for the CDR3 is TGTGCCTGGAGTGTACATAACTATGGCTACACCTTC. Its translation is CAWSVHNYGYTF.

V and J are TRBV4-3 and TRBJ1-2, with a possible D match to TRBD1 (5 bases). This CDR3 has 15 residues. V was clipped by 0 bases and J by 4 bases, with 12 bases between them. Germline loops: CDR1 LGHNA, CDR2 YSLEER. The CDR3 nucleotides are TGCGCCAGCAGCCAAGAGGGTGACAGTACCTATGGCTACACCTTC. Translated: CASSQEGDSTYGYTF.

The rearrangement links TRBV19 to TRBJ2-7; TRBD1 aligns across 10 bases. This CDR3 has 15 amino acids. After removal of 1 base from V and 4 bases from J, the junction contained 4 bases not matched to a gene. Germline values: CDR1 LNHDA, CDR2 SQIVND (reference sequence). The CDR3 nucleotides are TGTGCCAGTAGTATAGGGACAGGGGGTGGTTACGAGCAGTACTTC. Protein product: CASSIGTGGGYEQYF.

V gene TRBV4-3 combines with J gene TRBJ2-2; 8 nucleotides line up with TRBD2. V shed 5 bases and J 4 bases; nucleotides not matched to a gene: 9. The CDR3 has 16 amino acids. The germline gives CDR1 LGHNA, CDR2 YSLEER. CDR3 coding DNA: TGCGCCAGCAGCTCCCCTGGCGGGAGGAGCACCGGGGAGCTGTTTTTT. Its protein product is CASSSPGGRSTGELFF.

The genes are TRBV9 and TRBJ2-5; D possibly corresponds to TRBD2 (6 bases). Germline CDR1 is SGDLS and CDR2 is YYNGEE. CDR3 length: 15 amino acids. Trimming shortened V by 0 bases and J by 5 bases, and 14 bases separated the two germline ends. The CDR3: CASSVGGVTEETQYF. CDR3 nucleotide sequence: TGTGCCAGCAGCGTAGGGGGGGTGACGGAGGAGACCCAGTACTTC.

This chain uses TRBV27 with TRBJ2-1; 11 nucleotides align to TRBD2. The germline gives CDR1 MNHEY, CDR2 SMNVEV (reference sequence). This CDR3 is 15 amino acids long. V shed 3 bases and J 9 bases; nucleotides not matched to a gene: 7. The DNA of the CDR3 is TGTGCCAGCAGTTTCTTAGCGGGAGGGCATGGTGAGCAGTTCTTC. Its translation is CASSFLAGGHGEQFF.

This chain links TRBV30 with TRBJ1-1; no firm D call. Deletions cut 4 bases from V and 1 base from J, with 10 bases between. This CDR3 is 13 amino acids long. Per the germline V gene, CDR1 is GTSNPN and CDR2 is SVGIG (reference sequence). CDR3 nucleotides: TGTGCCTGGAAAGTGTTTGAGAACACTGAAGCTTTCTTT. This codes for CAWKVFENTEAFF.

This clone was observed a handful of times. The rearrangement links TRBV27 to TRBJ1-5, with D possibly TRBD1 on 5 matching bases. This CDR3 comprises 14 residues. V was shortened by 6 bases and J by 3 bases, with 12 bases between the two germline ends. Germline CDR1 reads MNHEY; CDR2 reads SMNVEV (reference sequence). The CDR3 region has the DNA TGTGCCAGCAGGGCAGGGATCTCCAATCAGCCCCAGCATTTT. The encoded protein is CASRAGISNQPQHF.

V usage is TRBV19 and J usage is TRBJ2-7, with D possibly being TRBD1 or TRBD2 (5 bases each). CDR3 length: 13 residues. CDR1 is LNHDA and CDR2 is SQIVND in the germline V gene (reference sequence). Deletions cut 8 bases from V and 0 bases from J, with 11 bases between. The CDR3 spells CASGDGGSYEQYF. The CDR3 DNA sequence: TGTGCCAGTGGGGACGGTGGCTCCTACGAGCAGTACTTC.

The rearrangement uses TRBV4-3 and TRBJ2-5, with D possibly called TRBD1 or TRBD2 (5 bases each). The CDR3 covers 16 residues. V was clipped by 0 bases and J by 6 bases, with 17 bases between them. CDR1 and CDR2 from the germline V gene are LGHNA and YSLEER. Here the CDR3 reads CASSQDWGGGGQTQYF. The CDR3 region has the DNA TGCGCCAGCAGCCAAGATTGGGGCGGAGGCGGGCAGACCCAGTACTTC.